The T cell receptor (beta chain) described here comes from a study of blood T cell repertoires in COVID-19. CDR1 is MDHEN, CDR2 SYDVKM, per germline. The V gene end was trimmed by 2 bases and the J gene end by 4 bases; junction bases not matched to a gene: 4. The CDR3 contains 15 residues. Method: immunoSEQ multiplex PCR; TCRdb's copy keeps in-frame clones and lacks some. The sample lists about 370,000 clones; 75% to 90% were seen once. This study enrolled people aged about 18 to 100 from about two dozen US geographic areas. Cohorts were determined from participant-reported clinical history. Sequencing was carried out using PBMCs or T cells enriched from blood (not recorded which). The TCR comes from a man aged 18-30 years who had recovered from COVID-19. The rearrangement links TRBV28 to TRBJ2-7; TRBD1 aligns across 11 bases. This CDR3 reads CASSLTGQGAYEQYF. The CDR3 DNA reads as TGTGCCAGCAGTTTAACCGGACAGGGGGCTTACGAGCAGTACTTC.